The 10 T cell receptor beta chains listed next were all sequenced from one sample in a study of CD8 T cells in ankylosing spondylitis. Via MiXCR, TCRdb re-called the 5' RACE reads, giving one row per CDR3 protein. The sample holds approximately 400,000 distinct CDR3 sequences, 17% seen once. Points from the study as a whole: A TCR beta motif made of about 8 highly homologous variants seemed typical of ankylosing spondylitis blood.

No antigen has been assigned to these receptors. Material for sequencing was blood, either unsorted or a sorted T cell fraction (not recorded which). The receptors derive from a male donor with ankylosing spondylitis.

The chain recombines TRBV19 with TRBJ2-7, with D possibly being TRBD2 (6 bases). The V end was cut by 3 bases, the J end by 1 base, with 13 bases between. Looked up from germline, CDR1 is LNHDA and CDR2 is SQIVND (reference sequence). The CDR3 consists of 15 residues. CDR3 DNA: TGTGCCAGTAGTATTAGCCGGGAGCTATCCTACGAGCAGTACTTC. Its translation: CASSISRELSYEQYF.

The chain is built from TRBV2 and TRBJ2-2; a weak D match, TRBD2 (5 bases). Germline V CDR1 and CDR2: SNHLY, FYNNEI. Trimming took 7 bases from V and 0 from J, leaving 12 bases between them. CDR3 size: 15 residues. CDR3 amino acids: CASTPGLSNTGELFF. CDR3 nucleotide sequence: TGTGCCAGCACCCCAGGACTGTCGAACACCGGGGAGCTGTTTTTT.

The CDR3 sequence is CASSPGSGVRETQYF. For the CDR3, the DNA is TGTGCCAGCTCACCTGGGTCGGGAGTTCGCGAGACCCAGTACTTC. The rearrangement links TRBV18 to TRBJ2-5, with D perhaps matching TRBD2 (6 bases). Per the germline V gene, CDR1 is KGHSH and CDR2 is LQKENI. V was clipped by 3 bases and J by 5 bases, with 16 bases between them. There are 15 residues in the CDR3.

The chain uses TRBV28 and TRBJ2-7; TRBD2 agrees at 9 bases. The germline gives CDR1 MDHEN, CDR2 SYDVKM. The CDR3 totals 12 residues. V dropped 9 bases and J dropped 3; count of bases not matched to a gene: 3. The CDR3 region is CASTSGRYEQYF. The CDR3 bases are TGTGCCAGTACTAGCGGGCGCTACGAGCAGTACTTC. The full variable domain, in which reference TRBV28 and TRBJ2-7 provide the parts outside the CDR3, is DVKVTQSSRYLVKRTGEKVFLECVQDMDHENMFWYRQDPGLGLRLIYFSYDVKMKEKGDIPEGYSVSREKKERFSLILESASTNQTSMYLCASTSGRYEQYFGPGTRLTVT.

This clonotype was found a few times. The chain combines TRBV5-1 with TRBJ2-2; D unclear. Germline CDR1 and CDR2: SGHRS and YFSETQ. The CDR3 has 13 residues. V was cut by 4 bases and J by 4 bases, with 8 bases left in between. In DNA form, the CDR3 reads TGCGCCAGCAGCCCGGACGGCACCGGGGAGCTGTTTTTT. Translated, it gives CASSPDGTGELFF.

The rearrangement uses TRBV14 and TRBJ1-3; TRBD1 might be the D (5 bases). Germline CDR1 reads SGHDN; CDR2 reads FVKESK. V lost 0 bases and J lost 2, with 14 bases in between. The CDR3 consists of 17 residues. For the CDR3, the DNA is TGTGCCAGCAGCCAAGATGGAATGGGGCCCGCTGGAAACACCATATATTTT. Its protein product is CASSQDGMGPAGNTIYF.

J is TRBJ1-5 and V is TRBV20-1, with D possibly matching TRBD1 (5 bases). The V gene's germline CDR1 is DFQATT and CDR2 SNEGSKA (reference sequence). The CDR3 length is 15 residues. Trimming left V 6 bases short and J 1 base short, with 16 bases between. The DNA of the CDR3 is TGCAGTGCCGGGGGAGGGAGGTACAGCAATCAGCCCCAGCATTTT. Amino acids: CSAGGGRYSNQPQHF.

This clonotype was counted only a few times. The rearrangement links TRBV5-1 to TRBJ2-5, with TRBD2 matching 12 bases. CDR3 length: 17 residues. Trimming at V came to 4 bases and at J to 4 bases, leaving 11 bases not matched to a gene. Germline V gives CDR1 SGHRS, CDR2 YFSETQ. The CDR3 sequence: CASSLLAGGQGGETQYF. The CDR3 DNA reads as TGCGCCAGCAGCCTCCTAGCGGGAGGGCAAGGGGGAGAGACCCAGTACTTC.

This sequence joins TRBV4-1 and TRBJ2-7, with no clear D. This CDR3 comprises 16 residues. The germline V gene encodes CDR1 MGHRA and CDR2 YSYEKL. Trimming left V 0 bases short and J 3 bases short, with 15 bases between. The CDR3 DNA is TGCGCCAGCAGCCAAGAGACGGCAAAATCGGGCTACGAGCAGTACTTC. It specifies CASSQETAKSGYEQYF.

This clonotype was seen a handful of times. This chain links TRBV12-3 or TRBV12-4 with TRBJ2-1, with 8 bases that match TRBD2. The J segment lost 0 bases and the V segment lost 6 bases, leaving 13 bases of the junction unmatched. CDR3 size: 18 residues. CDR3 residues: CASRPIAGKTSSYNEQFF. The CDR3 DNA is TGTGCCAGCAGGCCCATAGCGGGAAAGACGAGCTCCTACAATGAGCAGTTCTTC.